This TCR beta chain was sequenced in a study of regulatory T cells in long-lasting Graves disease. CDR3 regions were amplified by Arm-PCR using iRepertoire HTBI primers to build TCR beta libraries. Via MiXCR, TCRdb re-called the multiplex PCR reads, giving one row per CDR3 protein. The sample includes 450,000 to 600,000 distinct CDR3 sequences, about 14% seen only once; the top ten take 8.5% to 10%. Regarding time point: newly diagnosed GD, antithyroid drugs for less than 3 months. From PBMCs, RNA was extracted and then used to make the TCR library. Per the germline V gene, CDR1 is DFQATT and CDR2 is SNEGSKA (reference sequence). Trimming pared 4 bases from V and 5 bases from J, leaving 11 bases between. The CDR3 runs to 13 residues. This clonotype showed up many times. These sequences were also reported in another study, on T cells in Graves' hyperthyroidism and ophthalmopathy. That work states: An initial round of RT-PCR targeting the TCR CDR3 relied on the HTBI primer set.

The clonotype originates from a man aged 30 to 39 with Graves disease. The specimen comprised peripheral blood mononuclear cells (PBMCs), sampled at new diagnosis, from a patient treated with antithyroid drugs. The chain joins TRBV20-1 to TRBJ1-4; D is perhaps TRBD1 (6 bases). The CDR3 sequence: CSATTGLNEKLFF. DNA for the CDR3: TGCAGTGCTACAACAGGGTTGAATGAAAAACTGTTTTTT.